This T cell receptor (beta chain) was sequenced during a study of blood T cell repertoires in COVID-19. Study context: The samples span acute and convalescent COVID-19 from the United States, Italy and Spain. Sample material is recorded as cDNA or gDNA derived from T cells, B-cell-depleted T cells, or PBMCs.

This CDR3 is built from 14 residues. Germline-derived CDR1 and CDR2 are SNHLY and FYNNEI. V was cut by 7 bases and J by 1 base, with 11 bases left in between. Sequencing was performed with immunoSEQ multiplex PCR; in TCRdb, only in-frame clones are kept and a portion is missing. The repertoire consists of 95,000 to 150,000 clones, with over 70% occurring once and the leading ten covering less than 30%. The J gene is TRBJ2-1, the V gene TRBV2; D gene unclear. The source of this sequence is a woman in her 70s with acute or convalescent COVID-19. The sample comprised peripheral blood. The CDR3 sequence is CASNGGTSYNEQFF. The CDR3 region has the DNA TGTGCCAGCAACGGCGGCACATCCTACAATGAGCAGTTCTTC.